These 11 T cell receptor beta chains share one sample of origin, sequenced in a study of blood T cell repertoires in COVID-19. Libraries were prepared by immunoSEQ multiplex PCR; TCRdb keeps only in-frame clonotypes and omits some of them. The sample has 65,000 or so clones, more than 90% seen once. Sequencing was done on a sample of peripheral blood. The source of these receptors is a man between 60 and 70 years old with acute or convalescent COVID-19.

This chain connects TRBV5-4 to TRBJ2-1; maybe TRBD2 (7 bases). Germline assignment: CDR1 SGHNT and CDR2 YYREEE (reference sequence). The CDR3 runs to 13 residues. The V gene lost 0 bases and the J gene lost 9 bases, with 10 bases spanning the gap. The CDR3 sequence is CASSLAGEGEQFF. The CDR3 region has the DNA TGTGCCAGCAGCTTGGCAGGGGAGGGTGAGCAGTTCTTC.

The CDR3 protein is CASSGPPGAGGEYGYTF. CDR3 nucleotides: TGTGCCAGCAGCGGGCCCCCGGGGGCAGGGGGCGAGTATGGCTACACCTTC. The rearrangement uses TRBV2 and TRBJ1-2; 8 bases agree with TRBD1. There are 17 residues in the CDR3. With V trimmed by 6 bases and J by 5 bases, 17 bases remained unmatched. The germline CDR1 and CDR2 sequences are SNHLY and FYNNEI.

The chain joins TRBV29-1 to TRBJ2-2, with D possibly matching TRBD2 (6 bases). Trimming pared 7 bases from V and 4 bases from J, leaving 10 bases between. This CDR3 region has 12 residues. Germline V gives CDR1 SQVTM, CDR2 ANQGSEA. For the CDR3, the DNA is TGCAGCGCTGGGGGGTTCACCGGGGAGCTGTTTTTT. Its protein product is CSAGGFTGELFF.

V and J are TRBV10-3 and TRBJ1-1; TRBD1 aligns across 9 bases. This CDR3 is built from 16 residues. Looked up from germline, CDR1 is ENHRY and CDR2 is SYGVKD. V shed 6 bases and J 0 bases; nucleotides not matched to a gene: 8. As DNA, the CDR3 is TGTGCCATCAGCGCCGGGACAGGGTTGATGAACACTGAAGCTTTCTTT. Its translation is CAISAGTGLMNTEAFF.

The V call is TRBV6-2 or TRBV6-3, the J call TRBJ1-5; weak D call: TRBD1 (5 bases). The V gene lost 3 bases and the J gene lost 7 bases, with 13 bases spanning the gap. Germline-derived CDR1 and CDR2 are MNHEY and SVGEGT. The CDR3 has 14 amino acids. The CDR3 DNA sequence: TGTGCCAGCAGTTATTTTCCGGGGGGACAGCCCCAGCATTTT. Translation gives CASSYFPGGQPQHF.

This clone appeared once. This sequence joins TRBV28 and TRBJ2-5; a possible D gene is TRBD2 (5 bases). The germline V and J ends were trimmed by 1 base and 5 bases, with 8 bases remaining between them. Germline V lookup: CDR1 MDHEN, CDR2 SYDVKM. The CDR3 runs 13 residues. CDR3 in DNA: TGTGCCAGCAGTTTATTATCGGGGGAGACCCAGTACTTC. It translates to CASSLLSGETQYF.

The chain links TRBV5-6 to TRBJ1-3; 10 bases line up with TRBD1. This CDR3 comprises 16 residues. Trimming at V came to 0 bases and at J to 9 bases, leaving 9 bases not matched to a gene. Germline-derived CDR1 and CDR2 are SGHDT and YYEEEE. As DNA, the CDR3 is TGTGCCAGCAGCTTGGAGACAGGGGGCTTGGGGAGCACCATATATTTT. Translation gives CASSLETGGLGSTIYF.

The chain links TRBV7-8 to TRBJ2-7, with D possibly matching TRBD1 (5 bases). This CDR3 spans 14 amino acids. V gave up 5 bases and J gave up 3 bases, with 14 bases separating them. Germline CDR1 and CDR2: SGHVS and FQNEAQ. This CDR3 reads CASSLNRFSYEQYF. In DNA form, the CDR3 reads TGTGCCAGCAGCCTCAACAGGTTCAGCTACGAGCAGTACTTC.

This chain connects TRBV10-1 to TRBJ1-3; 8 nucleotides line up with TRBD1. In germline, CDR1 is WNHNN, CDR2 SYGVQD (reference sequence). V lost 11 bases to trimming and J lost 4 bases; unmatched junction nucleotides: 10. This CDR3 is 14 amino acids long. The CDR3 protein is CAPWTGRTGNTIYF. In DNA form, the CDR3 reads TGCGCCCCTTGGACAGGGCGAACCGGAAACACCATATATTTT.

V gene TRBV29-1 combines with J gene TRBJ2-5, with TRBD1 matching over 7 bases. With 7 bases clipped from V and 6 bases from J, the junction kept 8 bases outside the gene matches. The CDR3 covers 12 residues. In germline, CDR1 is SQVTM, CDR2 ANQGSEA. The CDR3 nucleotides are TGCAGCGCAATGACAGGGTTTCAGACCCAGTACTTC. It encodes CSAMTGFQTQYF. Based on the CDR3 plus reference TRBV29-1 and TRBJ2-5, the full variable domain is SAVISQKPSRDICQRGTSLTIQCQVDSQVTMMFWYRQQPGQSLTLIATANQGSEATYESGFVIDKFPISRPNLTFSTLTVSNMSPEDSSIYLCSAMTGFQTQYFGPGTRLLVL.

V gene TRBV5-6 combines with J gene TRBJ2-5, with a possible D match to TRBD2 (7 bases). Trimming pared 3 bases from V and 5 bases from J, leaving 14 bases between. From germline, CDR1 is SGHDT and CDR2 YYEEEE. The CDR3 spans 14 residues. In DNA, the CDR3 is TGTGCCAGCAGCTCCCGGGGGGCTGGGGAGACCCAGTACTTC. Its protein is CASSSRGAGETQYF.